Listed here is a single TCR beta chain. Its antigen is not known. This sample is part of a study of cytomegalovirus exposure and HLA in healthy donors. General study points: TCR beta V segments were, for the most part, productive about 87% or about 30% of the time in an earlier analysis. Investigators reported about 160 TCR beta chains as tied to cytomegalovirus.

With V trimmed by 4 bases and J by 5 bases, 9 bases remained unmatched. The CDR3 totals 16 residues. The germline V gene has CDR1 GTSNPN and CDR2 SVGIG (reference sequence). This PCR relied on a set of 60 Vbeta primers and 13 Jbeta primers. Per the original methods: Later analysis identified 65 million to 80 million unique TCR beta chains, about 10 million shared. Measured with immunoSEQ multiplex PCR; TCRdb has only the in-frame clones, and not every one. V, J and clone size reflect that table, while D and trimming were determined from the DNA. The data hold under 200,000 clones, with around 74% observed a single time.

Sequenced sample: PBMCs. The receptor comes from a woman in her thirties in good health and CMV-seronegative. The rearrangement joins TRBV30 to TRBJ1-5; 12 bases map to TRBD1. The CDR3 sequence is CAWTLGTGGGDQPQHF. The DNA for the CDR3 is TGTGCCTGGACCCTCGGGACAGGGGGCGGTGATCAGCCCCAGCATTTT. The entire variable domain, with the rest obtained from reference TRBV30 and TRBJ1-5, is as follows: SQTIHQWPATLVQPVGSPLSLECTVEGTSNPNLYWYRQAAGRGLQLLFYSVGIGQISSEVPQNLSASRPQDRQFILSSKKLLLSDSGFYLCAWTLGTGGGDQPQHFGDGTRLSIL.